Listed here are 14 T cell receptor beta chains from one sample, sequenced in a study of shared clonotypes between healthy human individuals. Some clones are missing from TCRdb's copy, which holds only in-frame ones; the method was immunoSEQ multiplex PCR. The table includes 300,000 or so clones, around 67% detected once. The sample comprised memory CD4+ T cells sorted from blood. Subset denoted: CD45RA-negative fraction. Source of these receptors: a man aged 25 to 45 in good health.

CDR3 bases: TGTGCCATCAGGAGGGAGCGGGAGTCGGGCTCTGGGGCCAACGTCCTGACTTTC. It yields the protein CAIRRERESGSGANVLTF. This chain joins TRBV10-3 and TRBJ2-6, with 8 positions matching TRBD2. CDR1 and CDR2 from the germline V gene are ENHRY and SYGVKD. This CDR3 is 18 amino acids long. Losses at the gene ends were 6 bases for V and 0 bases for J; bases not matched to a gene: 10.

This clone showed up many times. The chain combines TRBV7-8 with TRBJ2-7, with TRBD1 matching over 7 bases. The CDR3 length is 15 residues. J lost 5 bases, V lost 0 bases, and 7 bases had no gene match. From germline, CDR1 is SGHVS and CDR2 FQNEAQ. Written as DNA, the CDR3 is TGTGCCAGCAGCTTAGCACAGGGGTTGTCCCACGAGCAGTACTTC. It yields the protein CASSLAQGLSHEQYF.

Here the CDR3 reads CASSRAMNTEAFF. In nucleotides, the CDR3 is TGTGCCAGCAGCAGGGCAATGAACACTGAAGCTTTCTTT. The V gene is TRBV2, the J gene TRBJ1-1, with D possibly TRBD1 on 5 matching bases. Per the germline V gene, CDR1 is SNHLY and CDR2 is FYNNEI. V dropped 6 bases and J dropped 0 bases, with 8 bases sitting between them. The CDR3 extends over 13 amino acids.

The chain joins TRBV11-2 to TRBJ2-7; D gene unclear. CDR1 is SGHAT and CDR2 is FQNNGV in the germline V gene. Deletions cut 5 bases from V and 2 bases from J, with 7 bases between. The CDR3 consists of 12 residues. CDR3: CASSPSAYEQYF. The CDR3 coding sequence is TGTGCCAGCAGCCCCAGTGCCTACGAGCAGTACTTC.

J is TRBJ2-5 and V is TRBV19; D unclear. Trimming shortened V by 1 base and J by 4 bases, and 10 bases separated the two germline ends. The germline V gene has CDR1 LNHDA and CDR2 SQIVND (reference sequence). This CDR3 spans 14 amino acids. The CDR3 DNA sequence: TGTGCCAGTAGTATAGGAAGGGCTCGAGAGACCCAGTACTTC. Encoded protein: CASSIGRARETQYF. Drawing the rest from reference TRBV19 and TRBJ2-5, the complete variable domain is DGGITQSPKYLFRKEGQNVTLSCEQNLNHDAMYWYRQDPGQGLRLIYYSQIVNDFQKGDIAEGYSVSREKKESFPLTVTSAQKNPTAFYLCASSIGRARETQYFGPGTRLLVL.

The CDR3 loop reads CASRKQGLKETQYF. The DNA for the CDR3 is TGTGCCAGCAGAAAACAGGGGTTAAAAGAGACCCAGTACTTC. J is TRBJ2-5 and V is TRBV6-5, with 7 bases that match TRBD1. CDR1 is MNHEY, CDR2 SVGAGI, per germline. Trimming took 6 bases from V and 3 from J; bases not matched to a gene: 7. This CDR3 region has 14 residues.

The rearrangement uses TRBV5-1 and TRBJ2-1, with D perhaps matching TRBD2 (5 bases). This CDR3 has 14 residues. V lost 0 bases and J lost 7, with 11 bases in between. CDR1 and CDR2 from the germline V gene are SGHRS and YFSETQ. The CDR3 is CASSLALASNEQFF. The CDR3 nucleotides are TGCGCCAGCAGCTTGGCGCTAGCTTCGAATGAGCAGTTCTTC.

This clone was seen a few times. The V call is TRBV7-9, the J call TRBJ1-2; maybe TRBD1 (5 bases). CDR1 SEHNR and CDR2 FQNEAQ come from the germline V gene (reference sequence). This CDR3 has 14 residues. Between the trimmed V and J ends, which lost 6 bases and 6 bases, there was a span of 17 bases. CDR3 sequence: CASSPRQGTDGYTF. CDR3 nucleotides: TGTGCCAGCAGTCCACGGCAGGGAACGGATGGCTACACCTTC.

V and J are TRBV5-5 and TRBJ2-3, with 10 bases that match TRBD1. The CDR3 consists of 15 residues. Germline trimming cut 2 bases from V and 8 bases from J; bases unmatched to any gene: 8. Germline V gene sequence: CDR1 SGHKS, CDR2 YYEKEE (reference sequence). CDR3 amino acids: CASSLGQGGLSTQYF. The CDR3 nucleotides are TGTGCCAGCAGCTTAGGACAGGGGGGGTTAAGTACGCAGTATTTT.

Here the CDR3 DNA reads TGTGCCAGCAGCCTCCAAGCGGGGTCGGCGCAGTATTTT. Amino acid sequence: CASSLQAGSAQYF. The rearrangement uses TRBV6-5 and TRBJ2-3; 7 nucleotides align to TRBD2. After removal of 6 bases from V and 10 bases from J, the junction contained 10 bases not matched to a gene. Germline V gives CDR1 MNHEY, CDR2 SVGAGI. This CDR3 spans 13 amino acids.

The rearrangement joins TRBV7-2 to TRBJ2-5, with D perhaps matching TRBD2 (6 bases). V was clipped by 2 bases and J by 7 bases, with 17 bases between them. In germline, CDR1 is SGHTA, CDR2 FQGNSA. This CDR3 contains 15 residues. The CDR3 coding sequence is TGTGCCAGCAGCTTAAGGGGCGGGGCCGAGGGGACCCAGTACTTC. It translates to CASSLRGGAEGTQYF.

The chain has TRBV10-2 and TRBJ2-5; 8 bases are shared with TRBD2. Germline loops: CDR1 WSHSY, CDR2 SAAADI. Trimming cost V 8 bases and J 3 bases; bases outside gene matches: 5. The CDR3 totals 13 residues. This chain's CDR3 is CASLEAGEETQYF. CDR3 DNA: TGCGCCAGCCTCGAAGCGGGGGAAGAGACCCAGTACTTC.

Concerning this clone itself: Distinct nucleotide sequences in the sample also encode this CDR3. The chain joins TRBV5-1 to TRBJ1-4; 9 bases match TRBD1. Germline lookup yields CDR1 SGHRS and CDR2 YFSETQ. The CDR3 extends over 14 amino acids. Unmatched junction bases numbered 6, after V lost 4 bases and J lost 8 bases. CDR3 region: CASSLQGAREKLFF. The CDR3 coding sequence is TGCGCCAGCAGCCTACAGGGGGCACGGGAAAAACTGTTTTTT.

The sample holds many counts of this clone. The chain joins TRBV27 to TRBJ2-1, with D perhaps TRBD1 (6 bases). The ends were cut back, 6 bases at V and 3 bases at J, with 18 bases in the middle. The CDR3 extends over 16 amino acids. The germline V gene has CDR1 MNHEY and CDR2 SMNVEV (reference sequence). The CDR3 reads CASRAPRGTYYNEQFF. DNA for the CDR3: TGTGCCAGCAGGGCCCCGAGGGGGACCTACTACAATGAGCAGTTCTTC.